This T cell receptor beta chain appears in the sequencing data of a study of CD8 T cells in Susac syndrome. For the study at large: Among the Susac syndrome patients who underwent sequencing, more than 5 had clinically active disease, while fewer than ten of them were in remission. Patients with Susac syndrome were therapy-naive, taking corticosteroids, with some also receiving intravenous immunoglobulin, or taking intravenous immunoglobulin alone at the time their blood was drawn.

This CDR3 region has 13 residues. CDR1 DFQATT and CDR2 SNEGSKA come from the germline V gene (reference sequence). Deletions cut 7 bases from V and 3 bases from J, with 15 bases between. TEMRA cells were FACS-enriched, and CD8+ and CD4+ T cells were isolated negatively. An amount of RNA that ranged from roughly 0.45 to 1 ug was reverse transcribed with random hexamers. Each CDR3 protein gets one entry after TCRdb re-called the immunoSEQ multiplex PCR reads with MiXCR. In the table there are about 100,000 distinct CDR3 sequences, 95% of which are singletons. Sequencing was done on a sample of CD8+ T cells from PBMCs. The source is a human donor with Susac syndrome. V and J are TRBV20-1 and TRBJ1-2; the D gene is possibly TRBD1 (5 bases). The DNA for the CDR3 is TGCAGTGGTGGGGGACCCGTCGACTATGGCTACACCTTC. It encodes CSGGGPVDYGYTF.